The clone carrying this TCR beta chain has a handful of counts. Its antigen is as yet unknown. CDR3 length equals 14 residues. The trim removed 2 bases at V and 7 bases at J, leaving 7 bases unmatched. CDR1 is MNHEY, CDR2 SVGAGI, per germline. The source of the sample is a study of identical twins. Template switching, a step in the protocol, added a universal primer site, and cDNA carried unique molecular identifiers. TCRdb analysed the 5' RACE reads with MiXCR anew, one entry per CDR3 protein. This sample yields about 430,000 distinct CDR3 sequences, of which approximately 17% are seen a single time; about 12% belongs to the top ten. Study-level points and caveats: Those out-of-frame alpha sequences shared by twins showed an excess of low generation probability. Beta clonotypes that were abundant in cord blood contained fewer insertions, a pattern absent from memory repertoires. With monozygotic twins, out-of-frame TCR alpha sharing exceeded what models estimated.

The sample consisted of naive T cells sorted from blood. This TCR came from a man aged 45-60 years in good health. This chain connects TRBV6-5 to TRBJ1-2, with TRBD1 identical over 7 bases. The chain's CDR3 is CASSYEEGARGYTF. CDR3 sequence (DNA): TGTGCCAGCAGTTACGAAGAGGGGGCGCGTGGCTACACCTTC.